The rows below give T cell receptor beta chains drawn from one sample of a study of blood T cell repertoires in COVID-19. Sequencing was performed with immunoSEQ multiplex PCR; in TCRdb, only in-frame clones are kept and a portion is missing. The sample contains about 320,000 clones, about 88% of which appear only once. Sequencing was carried out using PBMCs or T cells enriched from blood (not recorded which). Receptors were obtained from a man aged 55 to 69 who had recovered from COVID-19. Both conserved end residues are part of each CDR3. A D gene is named only where the DNA matches it firmly. Expanded clones are given a class, and other clones once, few, many or no size at all.

>TRBV7-2|TRBJ2-1|TRBD2|NA
CASSSRSGAYNEQFF
TGTGCCAGCAGCTCTCGGAGCGGGGCCTACAATGAGCAGTTCTTC
>TRBV19|TRBJ1-4|NA|NA
CASSIIGDEKLFF
TGTGCCAGTAGTATAATCGGAGATGAAAAACTGTTTTTT
>TRBV19|TRBJ2-5|TRBD2|NA
CASSRWRGTSGRQQETQYF
TGTGCCAGTAGTAGGTGGCGGGGGACTAGCGGGAGACAACAAGAGACCCAGTACTTC
>TRBV20-1|TRBJ2-1|TRBD2|NA
CSASPGRAQKWDEQFF
TGCAGTGCTAGTCCCGGGAGGGCCCAGAAATGGGATGAGCAGTTCTTC
>TRBV5-1|TRBJ2-6|NA|NA
CASSLDGLSGANVLTF
TGCGCCAGCAGCTTGGACGGACTGTCCGGGGCCAACGTCCTGACTTTC
>TRBV6-2/TRBV6-3|TRBJ1-5|TRBD1|once
CASRPQGAPQPQHF
TGTGCCAGCAGACCTCAGGGGGCGCCTCAGCCCCAGCATTTT
>TRBV28|TRBJ2-7|NA|NA
CASSYSGKANGEQYF
TGTGCCAGCAGTTACTCCGGGAAGGCTAATGGTGAGCAGTACTTC
>TRBV15|TRBJ1-6|NA|once
CATSRGSRGYYNSPLHF
TGTGCCACCAGCAGAGGTTCCCGGGGGTACTATAATTCACCCCTCCACTTT
>TRBV9|TRBJ2-2|NA|NA
CASSAARGWNTGELFF
TGTGCCAGCAGCGCCGCCAGGGGATGGAACACCGGGGAGCTGTTTTTT
>TRBV30|TRBJ1-3|NA|NA
CAWRQTGTSGNTIYF
TGTGCCTGGAGGCAAACAGGAACCTCTGGAAACACCATATATTTT
>TRBV7-2|TRBJ2-1|NA|NA
CASSLTLANEQFF
TGTGCCAGCAGCCTCACACTAGCCAATGAGCAGTTCTTC
>TRBV9|TRBJ2-1|TRBD2|NA
CASSYIAGGPENEQFF
TGTGCCAGCAGCTATATAGCGGGAGGGCCGGAGAATGAGCAGTTCTTC
>TRBV4-2|TRBJ1-2|NA|NA
CASSQVTQLANYGYTF
TGTGCCAGCAGCCAAGTTACTCAATTAGCTAACTATGGCTACACCTTC
>TRBV10-3|TRBJ2-5|TRBD2|NA
CAIRGLAGETQYF
TGTGCCATCAGGGGACTAGCGGGGGAGACCCAGTACTTC
>TRBV20-1|TRBJ1-4|TRBD1|NA
CSASSLRRDRGNEKLFF
TGCAGTGCTAGTTCGCTCCGGAGGGACAGGGGAAATGAAAAACTGTTTTTT
>TRBV9|TRBJ1-5|TRBD1|NA
CASSVGGQNNQPQHF
TGTGCCAGCAGCGTAGGGGGACAGAACAATCAGCCCCAGCATTTT
>TRBV27|TRBJ2-2|TRBD2|NA
CASMVSREGTGELFF
TGTGCCAGCATGGTTTCCCGGGAGGGCACCGGGGAGCTGTTTTTT
>TRBV27|TRBJ2-7|NA|NA
CASRPQGEWQYEQYF
TGTGCCAGCAGACCACAGGGAGAGTGGCAGTACGAGCAGTACTTC
>TRBV6-2/TRBV6-3|TRBJ2-7|NA|NA
CASSSDFPYEQYF
TGTGCCAGCAGTTCGGACTTTCCCTACGAGCAGTACTTC
>TRBV6-5|TRBJ1-2|NA|few
CASSYSSDYGYTF
TGTGCCAGCAGTTACTCGTCTGACTATGGCTACACCTTC
>TRBV27|TRBJ2-7|TRBD1|NA
CASSLRTGATYEQYF
TGTGCCAGCAGTTTAAGGACAGGCGCAACCTACGAGCAGTACTTC
>TRBV14|TRBJ2-7|NA|few
CASSPRGALYYEQYF
TGTGCCAGCAGCCCCCGGGGGGCCCTTTACTACGAGCAGTACTTC
>TRBV4-1|TRBJ1-2|TRBD1|NA
CASSHDPGRGRSGYTF
TGCGCCAGCAGCCATGACCCCGGCAGGGGGCGGAGCGGCTACACCTTC
>TRBV4-3|TRBJ2-2|TRBD2|once
CASSQVAGDTGELFF
TGCGCCAGCAGCCAAGTAGCGGGGGACACCGGGGAGCTGTTTTTT
>TRBV4-3|TRBJ2-3|TRBD2|NA
CASSQDGVAGNTDTQYF
TGCGCCAGCAGCCAAGATGGGGTAGCGGGGAACACAGATACGCAGTATTTT
>TRBV5-1|TRBJ2-5|TRBD1|NA
CASSLGQGRVETQYF
TGCGCCAGCAGCCTCGGACAGGGTCGAGTAGAGACCCAGTACTTC
>TRBV7-9|TRBJ1-1|NA|few
CASSLGIGRAEAFF
TGTGCCAGCAGCTTAGGGATAGGGCGGGCTGAAGCTTTCTTT
>TRBV7-2|TRBJ1-2|NA|NA
CASSSGSFGYTF
TGTGCCAGCAGCTCAGGCAGTTTTGGCTACACCTTC
>TRBV7-2|TRBJ2-5|NA|NA
CASTQQETQYF
TGTGCCAGCACCCAACAAGAGACCCAGTACTTC
>TRBV10-2|TRBJ2-7|TRBD2|NA
CASSVRLAGGGSYEQYF
TGCGCCAGCAGTGTCCGGCTAGCGGGGGGAGGAAGCTACGAGCAGTACTTC
>TRBV29-1|TRBJ2-1|TRBD1|NA
CSVTDRGSHNEQFF
TGCAGCGTGACGGACAGGGGGAGTCACAATGAGCAGTTCTTC
>TRBV19|TRBJ1-4|TRBD1|NA
CASSIRGGDGANEKLFF
TGTGCCAGTAGTATCCGAGGGGGCGATGGGGCTAATGAAAAACTGTTTTTT
>TRBV30|TRBJ1-5|TRBD1|NA
CAWSDRGDYSNQPQHF
TGTGCCTGGAGTGACAGGGGCGACTATAGCAATCAGCCCCAGCATTTT
>TRBV18|TRBJ1-5|TRBD1|NA
CASSPPPGQGAANQPQHF
TGTGCCAGCTCACCACCTCCAGGACAGGGGGCAGCGAATCAGCCCCAGCATTTT
>TRBV6-2/TRBV6-3|TRBJ1-5|NA|once
CASSYTISTGRRNSNQPQHF
TGTGCCAGCAGTTACACTATCTCGACAGGCAGGAGAAATAGCAATCAGCCCCAGCATTTT
>TRBV3-1/TRBV3-2|TRBJ2-1|TRBD2|NA
CASSTSGRIDEQFF
TGTGCCAGCAGTACTAGCGGGAGGATCGATGAGCAGTTCTTC
>TRBV7-9|TRBJ2-1|TRBD1|NA
CASSTGTATREQFF
TGTGCCAGCAGTACCGGGACAGCCACCAGAGAGCAGTTCTTC
>TRBV5-1|TRBJ2-1|NA|NA
CASSITGVRANEQFF
TGCGCCAGCAGCATAACCGGGGTCCGGGCCAATGAGCAGTTCTTC
>TRBV19|TRBJ1-5|TRBD1|NA
CASRKTGGDQPQHF
TGTGCCAGTAGAAAGACAGGGGGTGATCAGCCCCAGCATTTT
>TRBV18|TRBJ2-7|NA|NA
CASSPLERYEQYF
TGTGCCAGCTCACCACTCGAGAGATACGAGCAGTACTTC
>TRBV19|TRBJ2-7|TRBD1|NA
CASSMSTGGLVEQYF
TGTGCCAGTAGTATGTCAACAGGGGGCCTGGTCGAGCAGTACTTC
>TRBV7-8|TRBJ1-1|TRBD1|NA
CASSTARTGGTEAFF
TGTGCCAGCAGCACAGCCCGGACAGGGGGCACTGAAGCTTTCTTT
>TRBV5-4|TRBJ2-1|TRBD2|once
CASSWKTLLAGDSNEQFF
TGTGCCAGCAGCTGGAAGACTCTACTAGCGGGAGACTCCAATGAGCAGTTCTTC
>TRBV27|TRBJ1-1|NA|many
CASSLSMWGGRVNTEAFF
TGTGCCAGCAGTTTATCGATGTGGGGTGGCAGGGTGAACACTGAAGCTTTCTTT
>TRBV7-9|TRBJ2-7|TRBD2|NA
CASSSIPGLGSEQYF
TGTGCCAGCAGCTCGATACCGGGACTAGGAAGCGAGCAGTACTTC
>TRBV28|TRBJ1-2|NA|NA
CASSSGGPSNYGYTF
TGTGCCAGCAGTTCTGGGGGCCCCTCTAACTATGGCTACACCTTC
>TRBV10-1|TRBJ1-6|TRBD1|NA
CASSTRTGLPSSYNSPLHF
TGCGCCAGCAGTACTCGGACAGGGCTCCCAAGCTCCTATAATTCACCCCTCCACTTT
>TRBV5-6|TRBJ2-3|NA|NA
CASSLAGHLSTDTQYF
TGTGCCAGCAGCTTGGCGGGACACCTAAGCACAGATACGCAGTATTTT
>TRBV6-5|TRBJ2-1|NA|NA
CASQSSYNEQFF
TGTGCCAGCCAGTCCTCCTACAATGAGCAGTTCTTC
>TRBV19|TRBJ1-6|NA|NA
CASSTIQGIGSPLHF
TGTGCCAGTAGTACGATCCAGGGGATCGGTTCACCCCTCCACTTT
>TRBV5-4|TRBJ2-1|TRBD1|NA
CASSTTGSSYNEQFF
TGTGCCAGCAGCACGACAGGGAGCTCCTACAATGAGCAGTTCTTC
>TRBV11-2|TRBJ2-2|NA|NA
CASSLGQVRPGELFF
TGTGCCAGCAGCTTAGGGCAGGTGCGACCCGGGGAGCTGTTTTTT